This TCR beta chain was sequenced in a study of early T cells in non-severe SARS-CoV-2 infection. Study context: Chains were not paired, and sequencing was done on bulk RNA from unsorted whole blood. General study results and limits: A preference for anti-spike CD8 responses marked VDJdb matching, which missed private and CD4 specificities.

Worth noting for this clonotype: What it binds is not known.

Unique molecular identifiers (one per individual cDNA molecule) were attached. Each CDR3 protein gets one entry after TCRdb re-called the 5' RACE reads with MiXCR. The sample consists of roughly 67,000 distinct CDR3 sequences, around 9.9% of them appearing once. The germline CDR1 and CDR2 sequences are SEHNR and FQNEAQ (reference sequence). CDR3 size: 13 residues. Sequencing was performed on whole blood. This receptor was obtained from an adult who was a healthcare worker with PCR-confirmed SARS-CoV-2 infection or an uninfected control (not recorded which). The chain combines TRBV7-9 with TRBJ1-1; a possible D gene is TRBD1 (6 bases). The CDR3 nucleotides read TGTGCATCGTCTGGGGGGCGGCGCACTGAAGCTTTCTTT. This sequence encodes CASSGGRRTEAFF.